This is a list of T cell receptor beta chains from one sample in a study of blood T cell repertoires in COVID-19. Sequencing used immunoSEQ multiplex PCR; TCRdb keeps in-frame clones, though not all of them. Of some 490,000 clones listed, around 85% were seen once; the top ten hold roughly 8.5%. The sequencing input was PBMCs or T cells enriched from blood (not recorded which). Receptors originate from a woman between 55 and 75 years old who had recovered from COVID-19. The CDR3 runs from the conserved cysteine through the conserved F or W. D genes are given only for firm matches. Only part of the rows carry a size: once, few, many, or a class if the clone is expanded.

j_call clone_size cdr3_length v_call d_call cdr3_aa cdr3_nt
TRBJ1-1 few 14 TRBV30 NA CAWSVYRTNPEAFF TGTGCCTGGAGTGTATACAGAACCAACCCTGAAGCTTTCTTT
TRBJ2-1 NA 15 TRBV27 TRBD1 CASTPGTDFYNEQFF TGTGCCAGCACCCCCGGGACAGATTTTTACAATGAGCAGTTCTTC
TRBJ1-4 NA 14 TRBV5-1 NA CASSLDSLNEKLFF TGCGCCAGCAGCTTGGACAGCCTTAATGAAAAACTGTTTTTT
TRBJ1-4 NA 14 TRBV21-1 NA CASSIRQPNEKLFF TGTGCCAGCAGCATTCGACAGCCTAATGAAAAACTGTTTTTT
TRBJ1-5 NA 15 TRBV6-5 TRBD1 CASSLQGVGAQPQHF TGTGCCAGCAGTTTACAGGGGGTTGGAGCTCAGCCCCAGCATTTT
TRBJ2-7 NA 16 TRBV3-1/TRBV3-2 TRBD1 CASSHTAGTGGLEQYF TGTGCCAGCAGCCATACCGCGGGGACAGGGGGCCTCGAGCAGTACTTC
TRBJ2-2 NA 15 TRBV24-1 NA CATSDSGGGTGELFF TGTGCCACCAGTGATTCGGGGGGCGGCACCGGGGAGCTGTTTTTT
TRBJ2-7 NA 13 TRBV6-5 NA CASSYRGPHEQYF TGTGCCAGCAGTTACCGGGGTCCCCACGAGCAGTACTTC
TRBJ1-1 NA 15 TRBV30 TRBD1 CAWRELDRETTEAFF TGTGCCTGGAGAGAACTGGACAGGGAGACGACTGAAGCTTTCTTT
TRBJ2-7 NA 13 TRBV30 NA CAGGTRRAEEQYF TGTGCCGGAGGAACTCGGAGGGCAGAAGAGCAGTACTTC
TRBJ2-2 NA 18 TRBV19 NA CASSISPPAGLYTGELFF TGTGCCAGTAGTATATCCCCACCGGCGGGTCTTTACACCGGGGAGCTGTTTTTT
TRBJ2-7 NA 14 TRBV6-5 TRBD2 CASRRRGDSYEQYF TGTGCCAGCAGGCGTCGGGGGGACTCCTACGAGCAGTACTTC
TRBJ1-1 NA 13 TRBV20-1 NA CSASSGGHTEAFF TGCAGTGCTAGTTCTGGAGGGCACACTGAAGCTTTCTTT
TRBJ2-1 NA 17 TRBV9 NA CASSDPDGGPSYNEQFF TGTGCCAGCAGCGACCCCGACGGGGGGCCCTCGTACAATGAGCAGTTCTTC
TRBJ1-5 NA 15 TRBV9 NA CASSVGDNSNQPQHF TGTGCCAGCAGCGTCGGGGACAATAGCAATCAGCCCCAGCATTTT
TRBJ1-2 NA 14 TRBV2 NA CASSEGGGGYGYTF TGTGCCAGCAGTGAGGGCGGAGGCGGCTATGGCTACACCTTC